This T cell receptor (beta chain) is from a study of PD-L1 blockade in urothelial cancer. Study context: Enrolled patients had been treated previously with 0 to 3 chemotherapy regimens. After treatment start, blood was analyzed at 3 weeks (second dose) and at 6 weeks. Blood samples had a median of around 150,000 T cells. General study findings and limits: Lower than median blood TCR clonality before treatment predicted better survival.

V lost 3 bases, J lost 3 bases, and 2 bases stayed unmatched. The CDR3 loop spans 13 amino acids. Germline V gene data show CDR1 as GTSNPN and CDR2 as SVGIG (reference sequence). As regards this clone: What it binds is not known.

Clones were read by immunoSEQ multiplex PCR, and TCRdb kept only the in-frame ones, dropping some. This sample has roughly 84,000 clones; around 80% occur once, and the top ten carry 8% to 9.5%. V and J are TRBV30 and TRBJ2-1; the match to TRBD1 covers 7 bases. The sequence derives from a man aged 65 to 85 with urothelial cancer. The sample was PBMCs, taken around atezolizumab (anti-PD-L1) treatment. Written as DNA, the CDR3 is TGTGCCTGGAGGAGGGGGCACTACAATGAGCAGTTCTTC. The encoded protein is CAWRRGHYNEQFF.